The clone carrying this T cell receptor beta chain has a handful of counts. Its antigen remains unidentified. This sample is part of a study of T-cell memory formation after mild COVID-19. Across the study: Largely, the TCR clusters proved donor specific.

One entry per CDR3 protein results from TCRdb running MiXCR on the 5' RACE reads. The sample carries roughly 340,000 distinct CDR3 sequences, approximately 22% recorded once. Germline V gene sequence: CDR1 DFQATT, CDR2 SNEGSKA (reference sequence). CDR3 length: 13 residues. V lost 1 base and J 8 bases, leaving 12 bases between the germline ends. Findings of the study overall: Largely, contracting CD4+ clones fell within CM and EM, and contracting CD8+ clones within EMRA. Among clones peaking at day 37 in the second wave, SARS-CoV-2 specificity remained unconfirmed.

This clonotype was obtained from a young man who had mild COVID-19 (a few samples of this study predate the infection). Cell type and time point are not known. The chain couples TRBV20-1 to TRBJ2-1, with D uncertain. The sequencing input was PBMCs or a T cell subset sorted from them (not recorded which). CDR3 in amino acids: CSARVGSIDEQFF. Written as DNA, the CDR3 is TGCAGTGCTAGAGTCGGTAGCATAGATGAGCAGTTCTTC.